Listed below are T cell receptor beta chains from one sample, sequenced in a study of T cell responses to AZD1222 COVID-19 vaccine. TCRdb's copy holds only in-frame clones and misses some; the assay was immunoSEQ multiplex PCR. The table includes around 110,000 clones, around 93% detected once. This specimen consisted of peripheral blood, obtained 28 days after the second AZD1222 dose. Every receptor here comes from an adult who received the AZD1222 COVID-19 vaccine. CDR3s include the opening cysteine and the closing phenylalanine or tryptophan. D genes are given only for firm matches.

TRBV24-1	NA	TRBJ2-7	CATSDKGTPYEQYF	TGTGCCACCAGTGATAAAGGGACACCCTACGAGCAGTACTTC
TRBV27	TRBD1	TRBJ1-5	CASRQGRDQPQHF	TGTGCCAGCAGACAGGGGCGGGATCAGCCCCAGCATTTT
TRBV7-2	NA	TRBJ2-3	CASSFLAADTQYF	TGTGCCAGCAGCTTTTTAGCCGCAGATACGCAGTATTTT
TRBV6-5	TRBD1	TRBJ2-3	CASSLRQGDFTDTQYF	TGTGCCAGCAGTTTACGACAGGGCGACTTCACAGATACGCAGTATTTT
TRBV28	NA	TRBJ2-1	CATGTATFIEQFF	TGTGCCACCGGGACTGCTACATTTATTGAGCAGTTCTTC
TRBV28	NA	TRBJ1-5	CASSPWEGGQPQHF	TGTGCCAGCAGTCCCTGGGAGGGAGGTCAGCCCCAGCATTTT
TRBV10-2	TRBD2	TRBJ2-1	CASSVPGLVVEQFF	TGCGCCAGCAGTGTCCCGGGACTAGTGGTTGAGCAGTTCTTC
TRBV19	TRBD2	TRBJ2-3	CASSAAIVRYLREASDTQYF	TGTGCCAGTAGTGCTGCTATAGTCAGGTATTTGCGGGAGGCTTCAGATACGCAGTATTTT
TRBV29-1	NA	TRBJ2-5	CSVEGAVGGTQYF	TGCAGCGTTGAGGGAGCTGTAGGAGGGACCCAGTACTTC
TRBV5-1	NA	TRBJ1-2	CASSRLDGGDYGYTF	TGCGCCAGCAGCCGCCTTGATGGGGGCGACTATGGCTACACCTTC
TRBV5-4	TRBD1	TRBJ2-1	CASSWTLDRGFASFYNEQFF	TGTGCCAGCAGCTGGACCCTGGACAGGGGTTTTGCGTCGTTCTACAATGAGCAGTTCTTC
TRBV5-1	NA	TRBJ1-2	CASSLVSGLFDYGYTF	TGCGCCAGCAGCTTGGTATCGGGCCTTTTTGACTATGGCTACACCTTC
TRBV28	TRBD2	TRBJ2-7	CASSLTSGFEQYF	TGTGCCAGCAGTCTGACTAGCGGATTCGAGCAGTACTTC
TRBV5-1	NA	TRBJ1-2	CASSLSGSVYGYTF	TGCGCCAGCAGCTTGTCGGGTTCAGTATATGGCTACACCTTC
TRBV7-2	NA	TRBJ1-3	CASNVGKSSGNTIYF	TGTGCCAGCAACGTTGGCAAGAGCTCTGGAAACACCATATATTTT
TRBV7-6	NA	TRBJ2-7	CASSLSPPLRRNEQYF	TGTGCCAGCAGCTTATCCCCCCCACTCAGGAGGAACGAGCAGTACTTC